Following are 31 T cell receptor beta chains from one sample sequenced in a study of T-cell reconstitution after alpha-beta-depleted transplantation in children. Researchers prepared the TCRbeta library using unique molecular identifiers, the study reports. TCRdb used MiXCR to reprocess the PCR reads, holding one entry per CDR3 protein. The sample records hundreds of thousands of distinct CDR3 sequences, around 23% being singletons. The sequences come from PBMCs, mostly from graft donor cells, collected 360 days after TCRalphabeta/CD19-depleted stem cell transplant. All receptors derive from a boy less than two years old who had a stem cell transplant for acute myeloid leukemia, so the T cells may come from the graft donor.

In this sample, this clonotype turned up a few times. This rearrangement joins TRBV20-1 to TRBJ1-5; D perhaps matches TRBD1 (5 bases). Germline V gives CDR1 DFQATT, CDR2 SNEGSKA (reference sequence). The ends were cut back, 7 bases at V and 3 bases at J, with 16 bases in the middle. The CDR3 totals 14 residues. CDR3 nucleotide sequence: TGCAGTGGGGGGGAAGGGCGGACCAATCAGCCCCAGCATTTT. This sequence encodes CSGGEGRTNQPQHF.

This clonotype has at least ten counts. The chain is built from TRBV29-1 and TRBJ2-3; D not resolved. V was pared by 3 bases and J by 2 bases, with 6 bases between. The germline CDR1 and CDR2 sequences are SQVTM and ANQGSEA. The CDR3 contains 12 residues. The CDR3 region has the DNA TGCAGCGTTGAGGACCACACAGATACGCAGTATTTT. It is translated as CSVEDHTDTQYF.

The V gene is TRBV7-9, the J gene TRBJ2-1, with D possibly being TRBD2 (6 bases). Trimming took off 6 bases at V and 2 bases at J, with 20 bases between the two ends. Germline CDR1 and CDR2: SEHNR and FQNEAQ (reference sequence). The CDR3 sequence is 17 residues long. CDR3 DNA: TGTGCCAGCAGATCAATGACGGCGGGACTTCCCTACAATGAGCAGTTCTTC. The encoded protein is CASRSMTAGLPYNEQFF. Combining the CDR3 with reference TRBV7-9 and TRBJ2-1 gives the whole variable domain DTGVSQNPRHKITKRGQNVTFRCDPISEHNRLYWYRQTLGQGPEFLTYFQNEAQLEKSRLLSDRFSAERPKGSFSTLEIQRTEQGDSAMYLCASRSMTAGLPYNEQFFGPGTRLTVL.

At least ten counts were recorded for this clonotype. The chain joins TRBV7-2 to TRBJ2-5; D is unresolved. V dropped 0 bases and J dropped 10 bases, with 21 bases sitting between them. This CDR3 has 16 residues. The germline CDR1 and CDR2 sequences are SGHTA and FQGNSA. The CDR3 nucleotides are TGTGCCAGCAGCTTAGCGCGACAAACGCCCGGTGGAGACCAGTACTTC. Amino acids: CASSLARQTPGGDQYF.

This clonotype was recorded a few times. J is TRBJ1-3 and V is TRBV29-1; D is unresolved. There are 13 residues in the CDR3. Germline-derived CDR1 and CDR2 are SQVTM and ANQGSEA. Trimming pared 3 bases from V and 4 bases from J, leaving 10 bases between. The CDR3 region has the DNA TGCAGCGTTGATGAGGGATCCGGAAACACCATATATTTT. The encoded protein is CSVDEGSGNTIYF.

This clonotype was seen repeatedly, ten times or more. The chain employs TRBV29-1 and TRBJ2-3, with D perhaps matching TRBD2 (7 bases). The V end lost 3 bases, the J end lost 5 bases, and 18 bases lay between the germline ends. Per the germline V gene, CDR1 is SQVTM and CDR2 is ANQGSEA. The CDR3 runs 15 residues. Here the CDR3 DNA reads TGCAGCGTTGAGGGCGTGGGGGGGGGCAGAGATACGCAGTATTTT. It is translated as CSVEGVGGGRDTQYF.

This chain joins TRBV20-1 and TRBJ2-4; D gene ambiguous. This CDR3 spans 15 amino acids. V was trimmed by 3 bases and J by 1 base, leaving 13 bases between them. Germline V gives CDR1 DFQATT, CDR2 SNEGSKA (reference sequence). DNA for the CDR3: TGCAGTGCTAGGGCCCTTATTAGTGCCAAAAACATTCAGTACTTC. Its protein product is CSARALISAKNIQYF.

The chain carries TRBV12-2 and TRBJ1-1. TRBV12-2 is designated a pseudogene. CDR3 length: 10 residues. The CDR3 spells CASRVREAFF. CDR3 nucleotides: TGTGCAAGTCGCGTTCGTGAAGCTTTCTTT.

This clonotype has at least ten counts. The CDR3 here is CASSLREGMNTEAFF. The CDR3 DNA reads as TGTGCCAGCAGCTTGAGGGAGGGTATGAACACTGAAGCTTTCTTT. The chain is built from TRBV5-5 and TRBJ1-1; D remains unclear. The germline V gene encodes CDR1 SGHKS and CDR2 YYEKEE (reference sequence). Trimming shortened V by 1 base and J by 0 bases, and 10 bases separated the two germline ends. This CDR3 region has 15 residues. Looking up the rest from reference TRBV5-5 and TRBJ1-1 gives the full variable domain: DAGVTQSPTHLIKTRGQQVTLRCSPISGHKSVSWYQQVLGQGPQFIFQYYEKEERGRGNFPDRFSARQFPNYSSELNVNALLLGDSALYLCASSLREGMNTEAFFGQGTRLTVV.

This sequence joins TRBV9 and TRBJ2-3, with 9 nucleotides matching TRBD2. V was clipped by 3 bases and J by 5 bases; unmatched bases: 10. CDR1 is SGDLS and CDR2 is YYNGEE in the germline V gene. The CDR3 is 16 amino acids. DNA of the CDR3: TGTGCCAGCAGCGCCAACGGACTAGCGAGAAGAGATACGCAGTATTTT. Protein product: CASSANGLARRDTQYF.

This clonotype was found many times. J is TRBJ1-1 and V is TRBV6-5; no clear D. V was cut by 4 bases and J by 2 bases, with 8 bases left in between. Germline V gene data show CDR1 as MNHEY and CDR2 as SVGAGI. CDR3 length: 13 amino acids. The CDR3 protein is CASSWVRNTEAFF. CDR3 sequence (DNA): TGTGCCAGCAGTTGGGTTCGTAACACTGAAGCTTTCTTT.

The table lists this clonotype with many counts. This chain links TRBV20-1 with TRBJ2-7, with a weak D call TRBD2 (5 bases). Trimming left V 1 base short and J 2 bases short, with 12 bases between. Germline loops: CDR1 DFQATT, CDR2 SNEGSKA (reference sequence). The CDR3 consists of 14 residues. CDR3 region: CSARGGLLTYEQYF. In DNA form, the CDR3 reads TGCAGTGCTAGAGGTGGACTCCTGACCTACGAGCAGTACTTC.

This clonotype was detected many times. The CDR3 region has the DNA TGTGCCAGCAGCTTGGGACAGGGCCACCTTTTTTCCTACGAGCAGTACTTC. As protein: CASSLGQGHLFSYEQYF. The chain has TRBV7-9 and TRBJ2-7, with TRBD1 matching over 9 bases. The CDR3 sequence is 17 residues long. V shed 3 bases and J 1 base; nucleotides not matched to a gene: 10. Germline V gene data show CDR1 as SEHNR and CDR2 as FQNEAQ (reference sequence).

This chain uses TRBV6-5 with TRBJ1-2; no reliable D call. V was pared by 2 bases and J by 4 bases, with 14 bases between. This CDR3 has 15 residues. The V gene's germline CDR1 is MNHEY and CDR2 SVGAGI. Here the CDR3 DNA reads TGTGCCAGCAGTTACCTAAGGCACACCGCCTATGGCTACACCTTC. Translation gives CASSYLRHTAYGYTF.

This clonotype occurred many times. The chain recombines TRBV12-3 or TRBV12-4 with TRBJ1-1; possible D gene TRBD1, 6 bases. CDR3 length: 15 residues. V lost 4 bases and J lost 6, with 18 bases in between. The CDR3 DNA reads as TGTGCCAGCAGTTCCCTGGTAGGGGGAGTGGCTGAAGCTTTCTTT. Protein: CASSSLVGGVAEAFF.

There are many counts of this clonotype. The genes are TRBV27 and TRBJ2-7; perhaps TRBD2 as D (6 bases). Germline V gives CDR1 MNHEY, CDR2 SMNVEV (reference sequence). Trimming pared 6 bases from V and 3 bases from J, leaving 12 bases between. This CDR3 is built from 13 residues. DNA of the CDR3: TGTGCCAGCAGCCCTGGGACTTACTACGAGCAGTACTTC. This encodes CASSPGTYYEQYF.

This clonotype was observed a handful of times. The rearrangement links TRBV14 to TRBJ2-3; D is uncertain. The germline V gene has CDR1 SGHDN and CDR2 FVKESK. V was clipped by 0 bases and J by 2 bases, with 12 bases between them. The CDR3 totals 16 residues. The CDR3 coding sequence is TGTGCCAGCAGCCAAGAGGGCGTCAGTTCCACAGATACGCAGTATTTT. This encodes CASSQEGVSSTDTQYF.

This clonotype occurred many times. The CDR3 nucleotides are TGCAGTGCTAGAGGGACTAGCGGTGACCAAGAGACCCAGTACTTC. Residues: CSARGTSGDQETQYF. The chain is built from TRBV20-1 and TRBJ2-5, with TRBD2 matching over 10 bases. J gave up 0 bases and V 1 base, and 2 bases lay outside the gene matches. This CDR3 comprises 15 residues. Germline V gene sequence: CDR1 DFQATT, CDR2 SNEGSKA (reference sequence).

This clonotype was observed a handful of times. V gene TRBV9 combines with J gene TRBJ2-5, with 9 bases fitting TRBD1. Looked up from germline, CDR1 is SGDLS and CDR2 is YYNGEE. The CDR3 consists of 16 residues. V lost 1 base and J lost 3; bases outside the gene matches: 7. The CDR3 DNA sequence: TGTGCCAGCAGCGTATCGGTAACAGGGGGCAAAGAGACCCAGTACTTC. Translated: CASSVSVTGGKETQYF.

There are many counts of this clonotype. V and J are TRBV15 and TRBJ2-3; D remains unclear. The V end lost 0 bases, the J end lost 3 bases, and 16 bases lay between the germline ends. Germline-derived CDR1 and CDR2 are LNHNV and YYDKDF (reference sequence). The CDR3 consists of 17 residues. CDR3 nucleotide sequence: TGTGCCACCAGCAGAGACGGTGGCCTATATGGGACAGATACGCAGTATTTT. It codes for CATSRDGGLYGTDTQYF.

This clonotype was seen only a few times. This sequence joins TRBV12-3 or TRBV12-4 and TRBJ2-1; D unresolved. This CDR3 is 13 amino acids long. Trimming pared 6 bases from V and 4 bases from J, leaving 10 bases between. The chain's CDR3 is CASRGDGYNEQFF. As DNA, the CDR3 is TGTGCCAGCAGAGGTGACGGATACAATGAGCAGTTCTTC.

A few counts support this clonotype. V gene TRBV6-5 combines with J gene TRBJ2-3; 7 nucleotides line up with TRBD1. The germline CDR1 and CDR2 sequences are MNHEY and SVGAGI. The length of the CDR3 is 16 residues. V trimming: 2 bases; J trimming: 0 bases; junction bases outside the gene matches: 5. The CDR3 nucleotides read TGTGCCAGCAGTTACGACAGGGTTCCTAGCACAGATACGCAGTATTTT. Amino acid sequence: CASSYDRVPSTDTQYF.

This clonotype has ten or more counts. This chain links TRBV4-1 with TRBJ2-2, with D hard to call. Germline V lookup: CDR1 MGHRA, CDR2 YSYEKL. CDR3 size: 14 residues. V lost 3 bases and J lost 1, with 6 bases in between. The CDR3: CASSHIGNTGELFF. In DNA form, the CDR3 reads TGCGCCAGCAGCCATATAGGGAACACCGGGGAGCTGTTTTTT.

This chain connects TRBV6-5 to TRBJ1-1; D is ambiguous. The germline V gene has CDR1 MNHEY and CDR2 SVGAGI. The CDR3 length is 15 residues. V was trimmed by 0 bases and J by 3 bases, leaving 11 bases between them. DNA for the CDR3: TGTGCCAGCAGTTACTCGATTGCTGGTTACACTGAAGCTTTCTTT. Translating gives CASSYSIAGYTEAFF.

This clonotype was counted many times. The chain couples TRBV20-1 to TRBJ2-2, with D possibly TRBD1 on 6 matching bases. The CDR3 is made up of 14 amino acids. Between the trimmed V and J ends, which lost 5 bases and 5 bases, there was a span of 15 bases. Germline CDR1 is DFQATT and CDR2 is SNEGSKA (reference sequence). This CDR3 is CSAPSAQGTGELFF. The CDR3 DNA sequence: TGCAGTGCTCCCTCTGCGCAGGGGACCGGGGAGCTGTTTTTT.

This clonotype was seen a handful of times. This sequence joins TRBV24-1 and TRBJ2-1; 12 bases map to TRBD1. Germline assignment: CDR1 KGHDR and CDR2 SFDVKD. V lost 4 bases and J lost 10; bases outside the gene matches: 7. The CDR3 loop spans 15 amino acids. CDR3 sequence reads: CATSDPGQGAEEQFF. The DNA for the CDR3 is TGTGCCACCAGTGACCCGGGACAGGGGGCAGAGGAGCAGTTCTTC.

This clonotype has at least ten counts. The chain links TRBV6-5 to TRBJ2-1, with 8 bases identical to TRBD2. CDR3 size: 16 residues. Germline trimming cut 2 bases from V and 5 bases from J; bases unmatched to any gene: 8. In germline, CDR1 is MNHEY, CDR2 SVGAGI. The CDR3 nucleotides read TGTGCCAGCAGTTACACGCTTGGACTAGCAGACAATGAGCAGTTCTTC. Protein sequence: CASSYTLGLADNEQFF.

This clonotype was counted ten times or more. This chain joins TRBV27 and TRBJ2-5, with D perhaps TRBD2 (8 bases). The CDR3 spans 16 residues. Germline V CDR1 and CDR2: MNHEY, SMNVEV (reference sequence). V shed 3 bases and J shed 10 bases, with 24 bases lying between them. The DNA of the CDR3 is TGTGCCAGCAGTTTTCACACTGCGGGACAGCGGGGGATCCAGTACTTC. Translating it yields CASSFHTAGQRGIQYF.

This clonotype was seen repeatedly, ten times or more. This rearrangement joins TRBV5-6 to TRBJ1-2; 8 bases fit TRBD1. The CDR3 runs 15 residues. CDR1 is SGHDT and CDR2 is YYEEEE in the germline V gene. Unmatched junction bases numbered 8, after V lost 3 bases and J lost 4 bases. CDR3 coding DNA: TGTGCCAGCAGCTCGACGCCGGGACAGGCCTATGGCTACACCTTC. It encodes CASSSTPGQAYGYTF.

This clonotype showed up many times. The chain combines TRBV19 with TRBJ1-1; 8 positions match TRBD1. Per germline, CDR1 LNHDA and CDR2 SQIVND (reference sequence). J was trimmed by 1 base and V by 5 bases; bases with no gene match: 3. CDR3 length equals 14 residues. CDR3 protein: CASSQGAKNTEAFF. In DNA form, the CDR3 reads TGTGCCAGTAGTCAGGGGGCGAAGAACACTGAAGCTTTCTTT.

This clonotype has a count of ten or more. The CDR3 coding sequence is TGTGCCAGCAGCCAACCTCTAGGGACCGGGGAGCTGTTTTTT. It codes for CASSQPLGTGELFF. The genes are TRBV14 and TRBJ2-2; no definite D call. The CDR3 consists of 14 residues. Per germline, CDR1 SGHDN and CDR2 FVKESK. Trimming took 2 bases from V and 5 from J, leaving 9 bases between them.